A selection of T cell receptor beta chains follows, all from one sample in a study of siplizumab effects on memory and regulatory T cells. Generated by immunoSEQ multiplex PCR, the TCRdb table keeps only in-frame clones and is missing some. This table holds approximately 100,000 clones, around 95% found once. The sample comprised non-Treg CD4+ T cells sorted from blood. These TCRs come from a human donor in good health. CDR3s include the opening cysteine and the closing phenylalanine or tryptophan. Fields, in order: V gene, clone size, D gene, J gene, CDR3 protein, CDR3 DNA. D genes are given only for firm matches. Expanded clones are given a class, and other clones once, few, many or no size at all.

v_gene: TRBV7-3
abundance: once
d_gene: NA
j_gene: TRBJ2-1
CDR3aa: CASSLTRAYNEQFF
CDR3nt: TGTGCCAGCAGCTTAACCAGGGCCTACAATGAGCAGTTCTTC

v_gene: TRBV9
abundance: once
d_gene: TRBD2
j_gene: TRBJ2-7
CDR3aa: CASSVEGTNIAYEQYF
CDR3nt: TGTGCCAGCAGCGTAGAGGGGACTAACATCGCCTACGAGCAGTACTTC

v_gene: TRBV7-2
abundance: NA
d_gene: NA
j_gene: TRBJ2-2
CDR3aa: CASSEVQGLSGELFF
CDR3nt: TGTGCCAGCAGCGAGGTACAGGGTCTAAGCGGGGAGCTGTTTTTT

v_gene: TRBV6-6
abundance: NA
d_gene: NA
j_gene: TRBJ2-7
CDR3aa: CASSYSDRTYEQYF
CDR3nt: TGTGCCAGCAGTTACTCCGACAGAACCTACGAGCAGTACTTC

v_gene: TRBV4-3
abundance: NA
d_gene: NA
j_gene: TRBJ1-3
CDR3aa: CASSQELNGRQGRNTIYF
CDR3nt: TGCGCCAGCAGCCAAGAATTAAACGGGCGGCAGGGAAGAAACACCATATATTTT

v_gene: TRBV10-3
abundance: NA
d_gene: NA
j_gene: TRBJ1-6
CDR3aa: CAISDSQGNSPLHF
CDR3nt: TGTGCCATCAGTGACTCTCAGGGTAATTCACCCCTCCACTTT

v_gene: TRBV6-1
abundance: NA
d_gene: TRBD1
j_gene: TRBJ1-2
CDR3aa: CASMGGTGGFGYTF
CDR3nt: TGTGCCAGCATGGGGGGGACAGGGGGCTTTGGCTACACCTTC

v_gene: TRBV4-1
abundance: NA
d_gene: NA
j_gene: TRBJ2-3
CDR3aa: CASSGLFRDRTDTQYF
CDR3nt: TGCGCCAGCAGCGGTCTATTCAGGGATAGGACAGATACGCAGTATTTT

v_gene: TRBV5-5
abundance: NA
d_gene: NA
j_gene: TRBJ2-7
CDR3aa: CASSLFGTKYEQYF
CDR3nt: TGTGCCAGCAGCTTGTTTGGGACGAAATACGAGCAGTACTTC

v_gene: TRBV2
abundance: NA
d_gene: NA
j_gene: TRBJ2-3
CDR3aa: CASSRQDVTDTQYF
CDR3nt: TGTGCCAGCAGTCGGCAGGACGTCACAGATACGCAGTATTTT

v_gene: TRBV2
abundance: NA
d_gene: NA
j_gene: TRBJ2-5
CDR3aa: CASSEALRRTITGETQYF
CDR3nt: TGTGCCAGCAGTGAAGCGCTCAGGCGGACTATAACTGGAGAGACCCAGTACTTC

v_gene: TRBV6-6
abundance: NA
d_gene: NA
j_gene: TRBJ2-2
CDR3aa: CASSDGGRRAGELFF
CDR3nt: TGTGCCAGCAGTGACGGGGGGCGTAGGGCCGGGGAGCTGTTTTTT

v_gene: TRBV18
abundance: NA
d_gene: TRBD1
j_gene: TRBJ1-4
CDR3aa: CASSSDRGGEKLFF
CDR3nt: TGTGCCAGCTCCTCGGACAGGGGTGGTGAAAAACTGTTTTTT

v_gene: TRBV6-5
abundance: NA
d_gene: TRBD2
j_gene: TRBJ2-7
CDR3aa: CASSPMGGALSEQYF
CDR3nt: TGTGCCAGCAGTCCGATGGGAGGGGCCCTCTCCGAGCAGTACTTC

v_gene: TRBV5-1
abundance: NA
d_gene: TRBD2
j_gene: TRBJ2-1
CDR3aa: CASSSLAGGPNEQFF
CDR3nt: TGCGCCAGCAGCTCTTTAGCGGGGGGGCCAAATGAGCAGTTCTTC

v_gene: TRBV12-1
abundance: few
d_gene: NA
j_gene: TRBJ2-7
CDR3aa: CASSSPGTRNSSGEQYF
CDR3nt: TGTGCCAGCAGCTCCCCCGGGACTAGGAATTCCTCGGGAGAGCAGTACTTC

v_gene: TRBV18
abundance: NA
d_gene: NA
j_gene: TRBJ1-3
CDR3aa: CASSPDISTLGNTIYF
CDR3nt: TGTGCCAGCTCACCGGACATCTCGACGCTGGGAAACACCATATATTTT

v_gene: TRBV18
abundance: NA
d_gene: TRBD1
j_gene: TRBJ1-1
CDR3aa: CASSPRKQGEGTEAFF
CDR3nt: TGTGCCAGCTCACCACGAAAACAGGGGGAAGGGACTGAAGCTTTCTTT

v_gene: TRBV7-9
abundance: NA
d_gene: NA
j_gene: TRBJ1-5
CDR3aa: CASSRGGFNQPQHF
CDR3nt: TGTGCCAGCAGCCGCGGGGGCTTTAATCAGCCCCAGCATTTT

v_gene: TRBV6-6
abundance: NA
d_gene: NA
j_gene: TRBJ1-2
CDR3aa: CASGDFARGYTF
CDR3nt: TGTGCCAGCGGGGATTTTGCGAGAGGCTACACCTTC

v_gene: TRBV6-5
abundance: NA
d_gene: TRBD1
j_gene: TRBJ2-7
CDR3aa: CASSYAGQGSYEQYF
CDR3nt: TGTGCCAGCAGTTACGCGGGACAGGGTTCGTACGAGCAGTACTTC

v_gene: TRBV11-1
abundance: once
d_gene: NA
j_gene: TRBJ2-1
CDR3aa: CASSLFEGSYNEQFF
CDR3nt: TGTGCCAGCAGCTTATTTGAAGGGTCCTACAATGAGCAGTTCTTC

v_gene: TRBV29-1
abundance: NA
d_gene: TRBD1
j_gene: TRBJ1-1
CDR3aa: CGGDRGDTEAFF
CDR3nt: TGCGGCGGGGACAGGGGGGACACTGAAGCTTTCTTT

v_gene: TRBV5-1
abundance: NA
d_gene: NA
j_gene: TRBJ2-7
CDR3aa: CASSLVGQYEQYF
CDR3nt: TGCGCCAGCAGCCTTGTCGGACAGTACGAGCAGTACTTC

v_gene: TRBV6-5
abundance: few
d_gene: TRBD1
j_gene: TRBJ1-2
CDR3aa: CASTPTGRDGYTF
CDR3nt: TGTGCCAGCACCCCGACAGGGCGGGATGGCTACACCTTC

v_gene: TRBV7-9
abundance: NA
d_gene: NA
j_gene: TRBJ1-3
CDR3aa: CASSLGGGNTIYF
CDR3nt: TGTGCCAGCAGCTTAGGAGGGGGAAACACCATATATTTT

v_gene: TRBV6-1
abundance: few
d_gene: NA
j_gene: TRBJ1-6
CDR3aa: CASSDLEDSPLHF
CDR3nt: TGTGCCAGCAGTGATTTGGAGGATTCACCCCTCCACTTT

v_gene: TRBV6-1
abundance: NA
d_gene: NA
j_gene: TRBJ1-4
CDR3aa: CASNWSNEKLFF
CDR3nt: TGTGCCAGCAATTGGTCTAATGAAAAACTGTTTTTT

v_gene: TRBV6-6
abundance: NA
d_gene: TRBD1
j_gene: TRBJ2-1
CDR3aa: CASRQGLYNEQFF
CDR3nt: TGTGCCAGCAGACAGGGGTTATACAATGAGCAGTTCTTC

v_gene: TRBV7-9
abundance: NA
d_gene: NA
j_gene: TRBJ2-7
CDR3aa: CASSRGIPYEQYF
CDR3nt: TGTGCCAGCAGCCGCGGGATACCCTACGAGCAGTACTTC

v_gene: TRBV7-9
abundance: NA
d_gene: NA
j_gene: TRBJ2-1
CDR3aa: CASSSGNRVRTGDEQFF
CDR3nt: TGTGCCAGCAGCTCTGGCAACCGGGTAAGGACGGGTGATGAGCAGTTCTTC

v_gene: TRBV30
abundance: NA
d_gene: NA
j_gene: TRBJ2-1
CDR3aa: CAWSRPVSNEQFF
CDR3nt: TGTGCCTGGAGTCGCCCAGTCAGCAATGAGCAGTTCTTC

v_gene: TRBV9
abundance: NA
d_gene: TRBD2
j_gene: TRBJ2-3
CDR3aa: CASSATSGGASTDTQYF
CDR3nt: TGTGCCAGCAGCGCCACTAGCGGGGGAGCTAGCACAGATACGCAGTATTTT

v_gene: TRBV6-5
abundance: NA
d_gene: NA
j_gene: TRBJ2-2
CDR3aa: CASSRRVTGELFF
CDR3nt: TGTGCCAGCAGCCGCAGGGTCACCGGGGAGCTGTTTTTT

v_gene: TRBV6-4
abundance: NA
d_gene: TRBD1
j_gene: TRBJ1-2
CDR3aa: CASRGTGVKGYTF
CDR3nt: TGTGCCAGCAGGGGGACAGGGGTAAAAGGCTACACCTTC

v_gene: TRBV4-1
abundance: NA
d_gene: NA
j_gene: TRBJ1-1
CDR3aa: CASSQVRGNTEAFF
CDR3nt: TGCGCCAGCAGCCAAGTTCGGGGGAACACTGAAGCTTTCTTT

v_gene: TRBV6-5
abundance: NA
d_gene: TRBD1
j_gene: TRBJ1-1
CDR3aa: CASRGQANTEAFF
CDR3nt: TGTGCCAGCAGGGGACAGGCGAACACTGAAGCTTTCTTT

v_gene: TRBV20-1
abundance: NA
d_gene: NA
j_gene: TRBJ1-2
CDR3aa: CSAPRVGGYTF
CDR3nt: TGCAGTGCGCCCAGGGTTGGTGGCTACACCTTC

v_gene: TRBV13
abundance: NA
d_gene: TRBD1
j_gene: TRBJ1-3
CDR3aa: CASRDRDVRNTIYF
CDR3nt: TGTGCCAGCAGGGACAGGGACGTTAGAAACACCATATATTTT

v_gene: TRBV5-6
abundance: NA
d_gene: TRBD1
j_gene: TRBJ1-4
CDR3aa: CASNEGGAQEKLFF
CDR3nt: TGTGCCAGCAACGAAGGGGGCGCACAGGAAAAACTGTTTTTT

v_gene: TRBV18
abundance: once
d_gene: NA
j_gene: TRBJ1-5
CDR3aa: CASSPSSGNQPQHF
CDR3nt: TGTGCCAGCTCACCGAGTTCGGGTAATCAGCCCCAGCATTTT

v_gene: TRBV7-2
abundance: NA
d_gene: NA
j_gene: TRBJ1-5
CDR3aa: CASSLISGPPGNQPQHF
CDR3nt: TGTGCCAGCAGCTTAATCAGCGGGCCGCCGGGCAATCAGCCCCAGCATTTT

v_gene: TRBV6-1
abundance: NA
d_gene: NA
j_gene: TRBJ1-2
CDR3aa: CASSERGARYGYTF
CDR3nt: TGTGCCAGCAGTGAACGGGGGGCCCGCTATGGCTACACCTTC

v_gene: TRBV4-3
abundance: NA
d_gene: NA
j_gene: TRBJ1-2
CDR3aa: CASSQELDRMHYGYTF
CDR3nt: TGCGCCAGCAGCCAAGAATTAGACAGGATGCACTATGGCTACACCTTC

v_gene: TRBV4-1
abundance: NA
d_gene: NA
j_gene: TRBJ1-4
CDR3aa: CASSQVLRAEGEKLFF
CDR3nt: TGCGCCAGCAGCCAAGTCCTACGAGCAGAGGGTGAAAAACTGTTTTTT

v_gene: TRBV18
abundance: NA
d_gene: NA
j_gene: TRBJ2-4
CDR3aa: CASSPPQLAKNIQYF
CDR3nt: TGTGCCAGCTCACCACCGCAATTGGCCAAAAACATTCAGTACTTC

v_gene: TRBV18
abundance: NA
d_gene: NA
j_gene: TRBJ2-7
CDR3aa: CASSARQGDYEQYF
CDR3nt: TGTGCCAGCTCGGCCCGGCAGGGCGACTACGAGCAGTACTTC

v_gene: TRBV5-1
abundance: NA
d_gene: TRBD2
j_gene: TRBJ2-7
CDR3aa: CASSLTSGVYEQYF
CDR3nt: TGCGCCAGCAGCTTGACTAGCGGGGTTTACGAGCAGTACTTC

v_gene: TRBV28
abundance: NA
d_gene: NA
j_gene: TRBJ1-2
CDR3aa: CASSPGRGTLDYGYTF
CDR3nt: TGTGCCAGCAGCCCCGGACGGGGCACCTTAGACTATGGCTACACCTTC

v_gene: TRBV7-9
abundance: NA
d_gene: NA
j_gene: TRBJ1-1
CDR3aa: CASSLPGAGGAMNTEAFF
CDR3nt: TGTGCCAGCAGCCTCCCGGGGGCGGGGGGCGCCATGAACACTGAAGCTTTCTTT

v_gene: TRBV7-9
abundance: NA
d_gene: NA
j_gene: TRBJ1-1
CDR3aa: CASSPNPEAFF
CDR3nt: TGTGCCAGCAGCCCCAATCCCGAAGCTTTCTTT

v_gene: TRBV27
abundance: NA
d_gene: NA
j_gene: TRBJ1-4
CDR3aa: CASSLRIVGRTNEKLFF
CDR3nt: TGTGCCAGCAGTTTAAGAATTGTAGGGCGGACTAATGAAAAACTGTTTTTT

v_gene: TRBV5-1
abundance: NA
d_gene: TRBD1
j_gene: TRBJ2-7
CDR3aa: CASSLTGTGAYEQYF
CDR3nt: TGCGCCAGCAGCTTAACCGGGACAGGGGCCTACGAGCAGTACTTC

v_gene: TRBV9
abundance: NA
d_gene: NA
j_gene: TRBJ1-6
CDR3aa: CASSVVGTQNSPLHF
CDR3nt: TGTGCCAGCAGCGTAGTTGGGACACAGAATTCACCCCTCCACTTT

v_gene: TRBV7-3
abundance: NA
d_gene: NA
j_gene: TRBJ1-1
CDR3aa: CASSLNTGNTEAFF
CDR3nt: TGTGCCAGCAGCTTAAATACGGGGAACACTGAAGCTTTCTTT

v_gene: TRBV2
abundance: NA
d_gene: TRBD1
j_gene: TRBJ1-1
CDR3aa: CASSDDRANTEAFF
CDR3nt: TGTGCCAGCAGTGACGACAGGGCGAACACTGAAGCTTTCTTT

v_gene: TRBV9
abundance: NA
d_gene: TRBD2
j_gene: TRBJ2-3
CDR3aa: CASSVAAGGRGDTQYF
CDR3nt: TGTGCCAGCAGCGTAGCCGCGGGGGGGCGGGGAGATACGCAGTATTTT

v_gene: TRBV4-1
abundance: NA
d_gene: NA
j_gene: TRBJ2-5
CDR3aa: CASSQDGGAQYF
CDR3nt: TGCGCCAGCAGCCAAGATGGAGGGGCCCAGTACTTC

v_gene: TRBV29-1
abundance: NA
d_gene: TRBD1
j_gene: TRBJ1-2
CDR3aa: CSVEKGARYTF
CDR3nt: TGCAGCGTTGAAAAGGGGGCACGCTACACCTTC

v_gene: TRBV29-1
abundance: NA
d_gene: NA
j_gene: TRBJ1-4
CDR3aa: CSGYQGYGEKLFF
CDR3nt: TGCAGCGGCTATCAGGGGTATGGGGAAAAACTGTTTTTT